The 16 T cell receptor beta chains in this list originate from one sample, sequenced in a study of cytomegalovirus exposure and HLA in healthy donors (dated 2017 in TCRdb). The method behind the library was the immunoSEQ multiplex PCR assay. The multiplex PCR relied on a mix of 60 forward primers for TCR Vbeta segments and 13 reverse primers for TCR Jbeta segments. TCRdb stores this immuneACCESS table with in-frame sequences only. Part of the clones is absent; in the studies checked, under half of the shortfall reflects unresolved V genes, and no reason is known for the rest. In all, the sample holds 100,000 to 150,000 clones, and 81% of those were seen once. 1.8% of the sample comes from the top ten. Material for sequencing was PBMCs. Source of these receptors: a man between 18 and 29 years old in good health and CMV-seronegative.

V and J are TRBV27 and TRBJ1-6; weak D call: TRBD1 (6 bases). This CDR3 is built from 15 residues. Germline-derived CDR1 and CDR2 are MNHEY and SMNVEV (reference sequence). V gave up 5 bases and J gave up 8 bases, with 16 bases separating them. The CDR3 spells CASSLRQESDSPLHF. For the CDR3, the DNA is TGTGCCAGCAGTCTTAGACAGGAGTCGGATTCACCCCTCCACTTT.

The V gene is TRBV7-2, the J gene TRBJ2-2; TRBD1 aligns across 10 bases. The CDR3 covers 15 residues. The V gene end was trimmed by 6 bases and the J gene end by 6 bases; junction bases not matched to a gene: 7. CDR1 and CDR2 from the germline V gene are SGHTA and FQGNSA. Written as DNA, the CDR3 is TGTGCCAGCAGGCCCGGGACAGGGGTATCCGGGGAGCTGTTTTTT. Its protein is CASRPGTGVSGELFF.

This clone was seen a few times. The chain combines TRBV11-2 with TRBJ1-2, with 9 bases lining up with TRBD1. Trimming removed 6 bases from V and 4 bases from J; junction bases left unmatched: 6. In germline, CDR1 is SGHAT, CDR2 FQNNGV. The CDR3 runs 14 residues. The CDR3 spells CASSSQGAGYGYTF. CDR3 nucleotides: TGTGCCAGCAGTTCACAGGGGGCAGGCTATGGCTACACCTTC.

The chain is built from TRBV4-3 and TRBJ2-7; D perhaps matches TRBD2 (6 bases). The V and J ends lost 6 bases and 0 bases respectively, with 12 bases between them. This CDR3 is 14 amino acids long. Germline V gene sequence: CDR1 LGHNA, CDR2 YSLEER. This CDR3 is CASRAGLSSYEQYF. The CDR3 DNA follows: TGCGCCAGCAGGGCGGGGTTAAGCTCCTACGAGCAGTACTTC.

The V call is TRBV11-2, the J call TRBJ2-7; weak D call: TRBD1 (5 bases). V was shortened by 5 bases and J by 3 bases, with 8 bases between the two germline ends. CDR1 and CDR2 (germline): SGHAT, FQNNGV. The CDR3 has 12 amino acids. Here the CDR3 DNA reads TGTGCCAGCAGCAGACAGCACTACGAGCAGTACTTC. It is translated as CASSRQHYEQYF.

The chain joins TRBV7-9 to TRBJ2-1, with 10 bases matching TRBD2. This CDR3 has 14 amino acids. V gave up 2 bases and J gave up 6 bases; unmatched junction bases: 1. The germline V gene has CDR1 SEHNR and CDR2 FQNEAQ (reference sequence). The CDR3, as DNA: TGTGCCAGCAGCTTAAGACTAGCGGGCAATGAGCAGTTCTTC. Its protein product is CASSLRLAGNEQFF. Complete variable domain (other parts from reference TRBV7-9 and TRBJ2-1): DTGVSQNPRHKITKRGQNVTFRCDPISEHNRLYWYRQTLGQGPEFLTYFQNEAQLEKSRLLSDRFSAERPKGSFSTLEIQRTEQGDSAMYLCASSLRLAGNEQFFGPGTRLTVL.

With regard to this clone: An end of the junction differs from the germline gene, which may be a read error. The V call is TRBV5-1, the J call TRBJ1-1, with D tentatively TRBD1 (6 bases). The CDR3 runs to 14 residues. From germline, CDR1 is SGHRS and CDR2 YFSETQ. CDR3 amino acids: CASRLAGADTEAFF. Written as DNA, the CDR3 is TGCGCCAGCAGGTTGGCAGGGGCGGACACTGAAGCTTTCTTT.

Written as DNA, the CDR3 is TGTGCCAGCAGTTCGACAGGGCACTCCTACGAGCAGTACTTC. Protein product: CASSSTGHSYEQYF. The rearrangement uses TRBV6-5 and TRBJ2-7; 7 bases line up with TRBD1. CDR1 and CDR2 (germline): MNHEY, SVGAGI. The trim removed 4 bases at V and 0 bases at J, leaving 3 bases unmatched. The CDR3 has 14 amino acids.

A single count supports this clone. This rearrangement joins TRBV2 to TRBJ1-1; D uncertain. The CDR3 is 13 amino acids. Germline loops: CDR1 SNHLY, CDR2 FYNNEI. V lost 10 bases and J lost 2, with 14 bases in between. The CDR3 DNA follows: TGTGCCACCAAGAGGGAGGTCAACACTGAAGCTTTCTTT. Encoded protein: CATKREVNTEAFF. Filled out from reference TRBV2 and TRBJ1-1, the complete variable domain reads EPEVTQTPSHQVTQMGQEVILRCVPISNHLYFYWYRQILGQKVEFLVSFYNNEISEKSEIFDDQFSVERPDGSNFTLKIRSTKLEDSAMYFCATKREVNTEAFFGQGTRLTVV.

This clone has more than one count but fewer than ten. The gene calls are TRBV5-1 and TRBJ2-3, with D tentatively TRBD2 (6 bases). Germline V gene lookup returns CDR1 SGHRS and CDR2 YFSETQ. V lost 0 bases, J lost 0 bases, and 11 bases lay in between. The CDR3 is 16 residues long. The CDR3 here is CASSLGPGTSTDTQYF. The CDR3 DNA reads TGCGCCAGCAGCTTGGGGCCGGGGACTAGCACAGATACGCAGTATTTT.

This clone is a singleton in its sample. The CDR3 protein is CASRGGARMNTEAFF. The CDR3 coding sequence is TGCGCCAGCAGAGGGGGGGCGCGGATGAACACTGAAGCTTTCTTT. The chain joins TRBV5-1 to TRBJ1-1; tentative D call: TRBD1 (6 bases). The CDR3 sequence is 15 residues long. V dropped 5 bases and J dropped 0 bases, with 14 bases sitting between them. Germline V gene lookup returns CDR1 SGHRS and CDR2 YFSETQ.

The chain joins TRBV5-4 to TRBJ1-1, with 9 bases lining up with TRBD1. CDR1 and CDR2 from the germline V gene are SGHNT and YYREEE (reference sequence). The CDR3 totals 16 residues. V was pared by 5 bases and J by 0 bases, with 8 bases of the junction left unmatched. CDR3 amino acids: CASRPSGQGLNTEAFF. Written as DNA, the CDR3 is TGTGCCAGCAGACCGTCGGGACAGGGTTTGAACACTGAAGCTTTCTTT.

The count of this clone is one. CDR3 DNA sequence: TGTGCCAGCAGCCCGCTCGGGGGGGCGGACACCGGGGAGCTGTTTTTT. Encoded protein: CASSPLGGADTGELFF. This chain joins TRBV4-2 and TRBJ2-2; 8 bases align to TRBD2. This CDR3 has 16 amino acids. V was clipped by 4 bases and J by 3 bases; unmatched bases: 7. Germline-derived CDR1 and CDR2 are LGHNA and YNFKEQ.

The CDR3: CASSADRGGSSPLHF. CDR3 DNA: TGTGCCAGCAGCGCTGACCGGGGAGGTAGTTCACCCCTCCACTTT. The rearrangement joins TRBV9 to TRBJ1-6, with D unclear. Per germline, CDR1 SGDLS and CDR2 YYNGEE. This CDR3 is built from 15 residues. V was cut by 3 bases and J by 9 bases, with 16 bases left in between.

This clone was seen a single time. The V gene is TRBV12-5, the J gene TRBJ1-5; 10 nucleotides line up with TRBD1. This CDR3 region has 22 residues. Losses at the gene ends were 7 bases for V and 4 bases for J; bases not matched to a gene: 28. Per the germline V gene, CDR1 is LGHNT and CDR2 is FRNRAP. The CDR3, as DNA: TGTGCTAGTGCCCCGTCGGGGTCAATCGGACAGGGGGTTATATCCTTAAATCAGCCCCAGCATTTT. Protein: CASAPSGSIGQGVISLNQPQHF.

The CDR3: CASTLLGTATDTQYF. CDR3 DNA sequence: TGTGCCAGCACCCTTTTAGGGACAGCCACAGATACGCAGTATTTT. The chain couples TRBV7-9 to TRBJ2-3; 7 bases agree with TRBD1. V trimming: 7 bases; J trimming: 2 bases; junction bases outside the gene matches: 9. Germline values: CDR1 SEHNR, CDR2 FQNEAQ (reference sequence). This CDR3 is 15 amino acids long.